These 8 T cell receptor beta chains came from one sample sequenced in a study of OX40 agonist ivuxolimab in advanced cancers. Profiling relied on immunoSEQ multiplex PCR, and the TCRdb table lists in-frame clones only, not all of them. The data hold approximately 70,000 clones, with 85% to 90% observed a single time. Source: CD4+ or CD8+ T cells sorted from blood, taken in a trial of the OX40 agonist ivuxolimab. The origin of the receptors is an adult with an advanced solid tumor such as melanoma, head and neck, liver or kidney cancer.

The DNA of the CDR3 is TGTGCCAGCTCACCACCCGGGAATGGCTACACCTTC. Its protein product is CASSPPGNGYTF. The rearrangement links TRBV18 to TRBJ1-2; D is undetermined. Germline V CDR1 and CDR2: KGHSH, LQKENI. The CDR3 spans 12 residues. Trimming took off 0 bases at V and 6 bases at J, with 5 bases between the two ends.

In this sample, this clone turned up a few times. The genes are TRBV30 and TRBJ1-5; possibly TRBD1 for D (5 bases). From germline, CDR1 is GTSNPN and CDR2 SVGIG (reference sequence). The CDR3 spans 12 residues. Between the trimmed V and J ends, which lost 7 bases and 4 bases, there was a span of 11 bases. DNA of the CDR3: TGTGCCTCCGGGGCCGTAAATCAGCCCCAGCATTTT. Encoded protein: CASGAVNQPQHF. The complete variable domain, with remaining parts taken from reference TRBV30 and TRBJ1-5, reads SQTIHQWPATLVQPVGSPLSLECTVEGTSNPNLYWYRQAAGRGLQLLFYSVGIGQISSEVPQNLSASRPQDRQFILSSKKLLLSDSGFYLCASGAVNQPQHFGDGTRLSIL.

The genes are TRBV6-6 and TRBJ2-2, with 8 bases aligning to TRBD2. The J segment lost 0 bases and the V segment lost 11 bases, leaving 2 bases of the junction unmatched. The germline V gene encodes CDR1 MNHNY and CDR2 SVGAGI (reference sequence). CDR3 length: 13 residues. In DNA, the CDR3 is TGTGCCGGGGGACTAGCGAACACCGGGGAGCTGTTTTTT. Translated, it gives CAGGLANTGELFF.

The rearrangement uses TRBV5-1 and TRBJ1-2; D call uncertain. Trimming shortened V by 1 base and J by 3 bases, and 10 bases separated the two germline ends. Germline CDR1 and CDR2: SGHRS and YFSETQ. This CDR3 comprises 14 residues. CDR3 sequence: CASSLSDPYYGYTF. In nucleotides, the CDR3 is TGCGCCAGCAGCTTGTCAGATCCCTACTATGGCTACACCTTC.

The count of this clone is one. The rearrangement joins TRBV28 to TRBJ1-1; 8 bases agree with TRBD1. V shed 3 bases, J shed 0 bases, and the junction held 9 bases outside the gene matches. Germline assignment: CDR1 MDHEN and CDR2 SYDVKM. This CDR3 is 17 amino acids long. The CDR3 region has the DNA TGTGCCAGCAGTTTGCCTCGGACAGGGACCATGAACACTGAAGCTTTCTTT. Its protein product is CASSLPRTGTMNTEAFF.

The CDR3, as DNA: TGTGCCAGCAGCTCACCTGGGGCGGAAGATACGCAGTATTTT. It yields the protein CASSSPGAEDTQYF. The chain uses TRBV11-2 and TRBJ2-3, with TRBD1 as a possible D gene (5 bases). The CDR3 totals 14 residues. V lost 4 bases, J lost 5 bases, and 13 bases lay in between. Germline CDR1 SGHAT, CDR2 FQNNGV.

The genes are TRBV19 and TRBJ1-1; maybe TRBD1 (6 bases). Germline-derived CDR1 and CDR2 are LNHDA and SQIVND (reference sequence). The CDR3 runs to 13 residues. V lost 5 bases to trimming and J lost 10 bases, with 17 bases between them. The CDR3 reads CASSPRGDDRAFF. The CDR3 DNA reads as TGTGCCAGTAGTCCGAGGGGGGACGATAGAGCTTTCTTT. Based on the CDR3 plus reference TRBV19 and TRBJ1-1, the full variable domain is DGGITQSPKYLFRKEGQNVTLSCEQNLNHDAMYWYRQDPGQGLRLIYYSQIVNDFQKGDIAEGYSVSREKKESFPLTVTSAQKNPTAFYLCASSPRGDDRAFFGQGTRLTVV.

The V gene is TRBV11-2, the J gene TRBJ1-2, with no clear D. V was clipped by 5 bases and J by 2 bases, with 12 bases between them. The CDR3 spans 14 residues. Germline-derived CDR1 and CDR2 are SGHAT and FQNNGV. The CDR3 DNA follows: TGTGCCAGCAGCGACCTCGGAGTGAACTATGGCTACACCTTC. Encoded protein: CASSDLGVNYGYTF.